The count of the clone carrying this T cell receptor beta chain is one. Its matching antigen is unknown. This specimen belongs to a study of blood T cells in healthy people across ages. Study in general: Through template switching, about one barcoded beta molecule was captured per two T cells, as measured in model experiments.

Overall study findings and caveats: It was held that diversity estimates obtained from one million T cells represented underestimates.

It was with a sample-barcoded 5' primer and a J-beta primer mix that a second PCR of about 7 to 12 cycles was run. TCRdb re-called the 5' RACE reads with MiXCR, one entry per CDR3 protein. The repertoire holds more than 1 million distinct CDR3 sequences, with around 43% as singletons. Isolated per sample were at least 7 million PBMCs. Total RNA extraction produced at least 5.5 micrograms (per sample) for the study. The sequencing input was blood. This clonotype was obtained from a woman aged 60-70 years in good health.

CDR3 nucleotides: TGCAGTCAGTCCGGGACAGGGAATTCCTACGAGCAGTACTTC. Translated, it gives CSQSGTGNSYEQYF. The genes are TRBV20-1 and TRBJ2-7; 9 positions agree with TRBD1. V trimming: 8 bases; J trimming: 1 base; junction bases outside the gene matches: 9. Per germline, CDR1 DFQATT and CDR2 SNEGSKA (reference sequence). The CDR3 spans 14 residues.